Presented here are 20 T cell receptor beta chains from one specimen sequenced in a study of blood T cells in healthy people across ages. A sample-barcoded 5' primer and a J-beta primer mix were used in a second PCR of roughly 6 to 11 cycles. TCRdb called the 5' RACE reads again in MiXCR, with one record for every CDR3 protein. The sample lists 600,000 or so distinct CDR3 sequences; approximately 21% were seen once. Specimen: blood. These receptors were collected from a man aged 65-85 years in good health.

CDR3 bases: TGCGCCAGCAGCTCCCGGACTAGCAGACGCACAGATACGCAGTATTTT. It encodes CASSSRTSRRTDTQYF. The V gene is TRBV4-3, the J gene TRBJ2-3, with 8 positions matching TRBD2. CDR1 LGHNA and CDR2 YSLEER come from the germline V gene. Trimming at V came to 5 bases and at J to 1 base, leaving 8 bases not matched to a gene. The CDR3 is 16 amino acids.

This chain links TRBV2 with TRBJ2-3, with 9 nucleotides matching TRBD2. Per the germline V gene, CDR1 is SNHLY and CDR2 is FYNNEI. This CDR3 is built from 15 residues. J gave up 10 bases and V 0 bases, and 8 bases lay outside the gene matches. CDR3 DNA: TGTGCCAGCAGTGAAGCGCGGCTAGCGGGAAGTGCGCAGTATTTT. Protein product: CASSEARLAGSAQYF.

This clonotype came up a few times. The chain employs TRBV21-1 and TRBJ2-5; the table's TRBD2 call for D was not verified on the DNA. TRBV21-1 is an annotated pseudogene. CDR3 length equals 17 residues. The CDR3 is CASSNLRGLADQETQYF. For the CDR3, the DNA is TGTGCCAGCAGCAACCTGAGGGGACTAGCGGATCAAGAGACCCAGTACTTC.

This chain connects TRBV27 to TRBJ2-7; 7 positions match TRBD2. The trim removed 2 bases at V and 2 bases at J, leaving 6 bases unmatched. The CDR3 sequence is 15 residues long. Germline CDR1 reads MNHEY; CDR2 reads SMNVEV (reference sequence). CDR3 DNA: TGTGCCAGCAGTTTACGAGGGAGGGCCACCTACGAGCAGTACTTC. This sequence encodes CASSLRGRATYEQYF.

This sequence joins TRBV7-9 and TRBJ2-1; no definite D call. The J call is uncertain, as TRBJ2-5 better fits the DNA end. This CDR3 spans 12 amino acids. From germline, CDR1 is SEHNR and CDR2 FQNEAQ (reference sequence). Here the CDR3 DNA reads TGTGCCAGCAGCTTACCCGTCGGGACCCAGTACTTC. Translating gives CASSLPVGTQYF.

CDR3 coding DNA: TGCAGTGCTACCGGCGGGAGGGCGGGGGAGACCCAGTACTTC. Its translation is CSATGGRAGETQYF. The V and J genes are TRBV20-1 and TRBJ2-5; 9 nucleotides match TRBD2. The V segment lost 4 bases and the J segment 5 bases; nucleotides outside the gene matches: 8. The CDR3 is 14 residues long. The germline gives CDR1 DFQATT, CDR2 SNEGSKA (reference sequence).

The chain recombines TRBV6-5 with TRBJ2-1; TRBD1 is a possible D gene (5 bases). The end of the DNA fits TRBJ2-5 better, so the J call may be wrong. This CDR3 is built from 14 residues. Germline V gene lookup returns CDR1 MNHEY and CDR2 SVGAGI. The CDR3 loop is CASSQGSLQETQYF. The CDR3, as DNA: TGTGCCAGCAGTCAGGGCTCCTTACAAGAGACCCAGTACTTC.

The CDR3 protein is CASSSHNSGANVLTF. The CDR3 nucleotides read TGTGCCAGCAGTTCTCATAACTCTGGGGCCAACGTCCTGACTTTC. This chain uses TRBV12-3 or TRBV12-4 with TRBJ2-6; D unclear. There are 15 residues in the CDR3. Deletions cut 4 bases from V and 0 bases from J, with 7 bases between.

The chain is built from TRBV9 and TRBJ2-5, with 7 nucleotides matching TRBD2. TRBJ2-7 explains the end of the DNA better; the J call may be wrong. Germline CDR1 SGDLS, CDR2 YYNGEE. The CDR3 runs to 15 residues. In nucleotides, the CDR3 is TGTGCCAGCAGCGGAAGCGGGGTAAGATTGGGCGAGCAGTACTTC. Its protein is CASSGSGVRLGEQYF.

This clonotype was detected only a few times. One junction end disagrees with the germline gene, perhaps due to a read error. The gene calls are TRBV6-2 or TRBV6-3 and TRBJ2-5; a possible D gene is TRBD2 (6 bases). The DNA end is a closer match to TRBJ2-1, so the J assignment may be wrong. Germline CDR1 reads MNHEY; CDR2 reads SVGEGT. CDR3 length equals 14 residues. The CDR3 reads CASSSQTRYSEQFF. CDR3 sequence (DNA): TGTGCCAGCAGTTCCCAGACTAGGTACAGTGAGCAGTTCTTC.

Remarks on this clonotype: An end of the junction differs from the germline gene, which may be a read error. CDR3 sequence reads: CASSPGTRSLIF. CDR3 nucleotides: TGTGCCAGTAGCCCCGGGACTAGGTCATTGATCTTC. This chain connects TRBV19 to TRBJ2-5; 8 bases line up with TRBD2. This CDR3 has 12 amino acids. Germline V lookup: CDR1 LNHDA, CDR2 SQIVND (reference sequence).

The table lists this clonotype with many counts. The genes are TRBV27 and TRBJ2-4, with no clear D. Per germline, CDR1 MNHEY and CDR2 SMNVEV (reference sequence). The CDR3 is made up of 15 amino acids. V gave up 4 bases and J gave up 3 bases, with 13 bases separating them. CDR3 region: CASSSMMLGKNIQYF. CDR3 nucleotides: TGTGCCAGCAGTTCGATGATGTTAGGCAAAAACATTCAGTACTTC.

Only a few counts were recorded for this clonotype. This chain links TRBV20-1 with TRBJ1-1; no definite D call. Trimming cost V 3 bases and J 8 bases, with 10 bases left between them. The germline V gene encodes CDR1 DFQATT and CDR2 SNEGSKA (reference sequence). The CDR3 runs 11 residues. The CDR3 bases are TGCAGTGCTAGTGAGGTGCAGGAAGCTTTCTTT. It encodes CSASEVQEAFF.

This clonotype appeared a few times. The J gene is TRBJ2-1, the V gene TRBV7-2; 8 positions match TRBD2. Germline V CDR1 and CDR2: SGHTA, FQGNSA. V dropped 5 bases and J dropped 2; count of bases not matched to a gene: 8. CDR3 length: 16 residues. This CDR3 reads CASSQPGLVAYNEQFF. The CDR3 DNA is TGTGCCAGCAGCCAACCGGGACTAGTGGCCTACAATGAGCAGTTCTTC.

The rearrangement links TRBV3-1 to TRBJ2-5; TRBD2 agrees at 8 bases. The DNA end is a closer match to TRBJ2-7, so the J assignment may be wrong. The CDR3 contains 16 residues. Germline V CDR1 and CDR2: LGHDT, YNNKEL (reference sequence). The CDR3 loop reads CASSHVPGLEPYEQYF. The CDR3 nucleotides are TGTGCCAGCAGCCACGTTCCGGGACTAGAGCCCTACGAGCAGTACTTC.

This clonotype was detected a few times. The rearrangement uses TRBV4-3 and TRBJ2-5, with TRBD2 matching over 7 bases. The DNA matches TRBJ2-7 better at its end, which makes the J call doubtful. Looked up from germline, CDR1 is LGHNA and CDR2 is YSLEER. CDR3 size: 15 residues. In nucleotides, the CDR3 is TGCGCCAGCAGCCAAACGGCTAGCGGATCCTACGAGCAGTACTTC. Translating it yields CASSQTASGSYEQYF.

This clonotype was counted only a few times. The chain combines TRBV5-6 with TRBJ2-3; TRBD1 matches at 8 bases. Trimming cost V 4 bases and J 2 bases; bases outside gene matches: 15. This CDR3 is built from 18 residues. The germline V gene has CDR1 SGHDT and CDR2 YYEEEE. CDR3 region: CASSVFDWDRRNTDTQYF. The DNA for the CDR3 is TGTGCCAGCAGCGTCTTTGACTGGGACAGGCGAAACACAGATACGCAGTATTTT.

This clonotype was observed many times. The chain carries TRBV28 and TRBJ2-5; D unresolved. The germline CDR1 and CDR2 sequences are MDHEN and SYDVKM. The CDR3 is made up of 12 amino acids. The V and J ends lost 8 bases and 2 bases respectively, with 9 bases between them. The CDR3 coding sequence is TGTGCCAGCCTCCGTGGGCAAGAGACCCAGTACTTC. Encoded protein: CASLRGQETQYF.

This clonotype came up a few times. The chain has TRBV28 and TRBJ1-2; 8 bases fit TRBD1. In germline, CDR1 is MDHEN, CDR2 SYDVKM. The CDR3 loop spans 18 amino acids. V shed 4 bases, J shed 3 bases, and the junction held 16 bases outside the gene matches. The CDR3 reads CASSSRGGQGAGDYGYTF. CDR3 sequence (DNA): TGTGCCAGCAGTTCCCGCGGTGGGCAGGGGGCGGGTGACTATGGCTACACCTTC.

This clonotype was detected ten times or more. CDR3 sequence reads: CASSLLAENTGELFF. CDR3 nucleotide sequence: TGCGCCAGCAGCCTCCTAGCGGAAAACACCGGGGAGCTGTTTTTT. This chain joins TRBV4-1 and TRBJ2-2; TRBD2 agrees at 7 bases. Germline CDR1 is MGHRA and CDR2 is YSYEKL. V was clipped by 4 bases and J by 2 bases; unmatched bases: 4. The CDR3 runs 15 residues.